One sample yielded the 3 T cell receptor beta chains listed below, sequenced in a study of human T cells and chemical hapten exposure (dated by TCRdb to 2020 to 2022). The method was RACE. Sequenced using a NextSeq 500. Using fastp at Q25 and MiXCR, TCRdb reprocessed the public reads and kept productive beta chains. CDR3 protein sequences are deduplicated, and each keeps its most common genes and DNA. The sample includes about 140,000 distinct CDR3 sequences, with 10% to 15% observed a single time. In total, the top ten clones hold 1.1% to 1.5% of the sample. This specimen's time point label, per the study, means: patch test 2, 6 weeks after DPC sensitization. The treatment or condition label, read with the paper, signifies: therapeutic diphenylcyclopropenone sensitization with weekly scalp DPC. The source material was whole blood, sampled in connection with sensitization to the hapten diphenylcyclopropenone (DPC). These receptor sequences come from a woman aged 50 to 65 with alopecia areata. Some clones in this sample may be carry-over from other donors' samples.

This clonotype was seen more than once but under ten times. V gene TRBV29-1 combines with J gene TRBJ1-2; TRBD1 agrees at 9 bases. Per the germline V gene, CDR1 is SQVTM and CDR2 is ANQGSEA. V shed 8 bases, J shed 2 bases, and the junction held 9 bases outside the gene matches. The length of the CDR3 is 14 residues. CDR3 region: CSSGQGKGNYGYTF. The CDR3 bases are TGCAGCTCGGGACAGGGCAAAGGAAACTATGGCTACACCTTC. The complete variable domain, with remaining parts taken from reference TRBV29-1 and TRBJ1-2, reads SAVISQKPSRDICQRGTSLTIQCQVDSQVTMMFWYRQQPGQSLTLIATANQGSEATYESGFVIDKFPISRPNLTFSTLTVSNMSPEDSSIYLCSSGQGKGNYGYTFGSGTRLTVV.

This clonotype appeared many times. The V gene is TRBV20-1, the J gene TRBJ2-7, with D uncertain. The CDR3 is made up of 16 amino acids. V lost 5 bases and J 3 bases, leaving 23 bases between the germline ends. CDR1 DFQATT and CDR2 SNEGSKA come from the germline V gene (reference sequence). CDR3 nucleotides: TGCAGTGCTCAGCCTCCTACACACACCCTGGGCTACGAGCAGTACTTC. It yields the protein CSAQPPTHTLGYEQYF.

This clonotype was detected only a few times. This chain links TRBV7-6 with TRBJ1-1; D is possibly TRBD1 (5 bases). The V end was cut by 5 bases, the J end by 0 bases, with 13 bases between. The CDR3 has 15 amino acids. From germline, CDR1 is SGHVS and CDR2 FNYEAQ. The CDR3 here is CASSPYQGLNTEAFF. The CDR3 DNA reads TGTGCCAGCAGCCCGTACCAGGGCCTGAACACTGAAGCTTTCTTT.